Listed below are T cell receptor beta chains from one sample, sequenced in a study of cytomegalovirus exposure and HLA in healthy donors. Produced via immunoSEQ multiplex PCR; TCRdb's table is partial and in-frame only. The table includes approximately 190,000 clones, roughly 80% detected once. The sample was PBMCs. Every receptor here comes from a woman aged 30 to 39 in good health and CMV-seropositive. CDR3s include the opening cysteine and the closing phenylalanine or tryptophan. The order of the fields is CDR3 protein, CDR3 DNA, CDR3 length, D gene, J gene, clone size, V gene. D genes are given only for firm matches. Only some rows state a clone size, as once, few, many or a class for expanded clones.

CDR3aa: CAWGRTSVRYNEQFF
CDR3nt: TGTGCCTGGGGGCGGACTAGCGTACGCTACAATGAGCAGTTCTTC
len: 15
d_gene: TRBD2
j_gene: TRBJ2-1
abundance: .
v_gene: TRBV30

CDR3aa: CASSTGQGAADTQYF
CDR3nt: TGTGCCAGCAGCACCGGACAGGGGGCTGCAGATACGCAGTATTTT
len: 15
d_gene: TRBD1
j_gene: TRBJ2-3
abundance: .
v_gene: TRBV7-3

CDR3aa: CASSQSGLAEPIHSTDTQYF
CDR3nt: TGCGCCAGCAGTCAATCGGGGCTAGCGGAGCCAATACATAGCACAGATACGCAGTATTTT
len: 20
d_gene: TRBD2
j_gene: TRBJ2-3
abundance: .
v_gene: TRBV23-1

CDR3aa: CASSLGGGRTDTQYF
CDR3nt: TGTGCTAGCAGCTTAGGCGGGGGGCGCACAGATACGCAGTATTTT
len: 15
d_gene: TRBD2
j_gene: TRBJ2-3
abundance: .
v_gene: TRBV7-7

CDR3aa: CATSRSLTGYQPQHF
CDR3nt: TGTGCCACCAGCAGATCATTGACAGGGTATCAGCCCCAGCATTTT
len: 15
d_gene: TRBD1
j_gene: TRBJ1-5
abundance: few
v_gene: TRBV15

CDR3aa: CSVGGTGGRYEQYF
CDR3nt: TGCAGCGTTGGAGGGACAGGGGGTAGGTACGAGCAGTACTTC
len: 14
d_gene: TRBD1
j_gene: TRBJ2-7
abundance: few
v_gene: TRBV29-1

CDR3aa: CASSQGANVLTF
CDR3nt: TGTGCCAGCAGCCAGGGGGCCAACGTCCTGACTTTC
len: 12
d_gene: .
j_gene: TRBJ2-6
abundance: few
v_gene: TRBV7-2

CDR3aa: CASSYLKGAQAGELFF
CDR3nt: TGTGCCAGCAGTTACTTGAAGGGGGCTCAAGCCGGGGAGCTGTTTTTT
len: 16
d_gene: TRBD1
j_gene: TRBJ2-2
abundance: few
v_gene: TRBV6-6

CDR3aa: CASSRQGSYGYTF
CDR3nt: TGTGCCAGCAGCAGGCAGGGGTCCTATGGCTACACCTTC
len: 13
d_gene: .
j_gene: TRBJ1-2
abundance: .
v_gene: TRBV9

CDR3aa: CASSGTSGSSFHEQFF
CDR3nt: TGTGCCAGCAGCGGGACTAGCGGGAGCAGCTTCCATGAGCAGTTCTTC
len: 16
d_gene: TRBD2
j_gene: TRBJ2-1
abundance: once
v_gene: TRBV2

CDR3aa: CASRRTGLKVDEQFF
CDR3nt: TGTGCCAGCAGGAGGACAGGGCTTAAAGTGGATGAGCAGTTCTTC
len: 15
d_gene: TRBD1
j_gene: TRBJ2-1
abundance: .
v_gene: TRBV27

CDR3aa: CASSLFGGRPNSPLHF
CDR3nt: TGTGCCAGCAGCTTATTTGGGGGCAGGCCAAATTCACCCCTCCACTTT
len: 16
d_gene: .
j_gene: TRBJ1-6
abundance: .
v_gene: TRBV7-2